What follows are 3 T cell receptor beta chains derived from one specimen sequenced in a study of beta chain features in type 1 diabetes. Sequencing targeted expressed TCRB transcripts, as all isolated RNA had been reverse transcribed. Generated by immunoSEQ multiplex PCR, the TCRdb table keeps only in-frame clones and is missing some. Of 900,000 or so clones listed, about 17% are singletons. The sample was naive CD4+ T cells from blood. All receptors come from a woman between 18 and 30 years old in good health.

This clone was detected a few times. This sample includes further DNA sequences coding for the same CDR3. The CDR3 nucleotides read TGTGCCACCAGCAGAGACGGGGGGTCCTACAATGAGCAGTTCTTC. Protein product: CATSRDGGSYNEQFF. This chain connects TRBV15 to TRBJ2-1; TRBD2 matches at 7 bases. V shed 0 bases, J shed 1 base, and the junction held 0 bases outside the gene matches. This CDR3 has 15 residues. Germline values: CDR1 LNHNV, CDR2 YYDKDF (reference sequence).

This clone was seen a handful of times. The V call is TRBV2, the J call TRBJ2-2; D remains ambiguous. Germline CDR1 SNHLY, CDR2 FYNNEI. The CDR3 extends over 13 amino acids. The V end lost 3 bases, the J end lost 6 bases, and 8 bases lay between the germline ends. The CDR3 DNA reads as TGTGCCAGCAGTGAGTCCCGATCCGGGGAGCTGTTTTTT. It specifies CASSESRSGELFF.

This clone was found a few times. The chain carries TRBV28 and TRBJ2-2; weak D call: TRBD2 (5 bases). Trimming took 3 bases from V and 8 from J, leaving 10 bases between them. This CDR3 is built from 13 residues. Germline V gene data show CDR1 as MDHEN and CDR2 as SYDVKM. In DNA, the CDR3 is TGTGCCAGCAGTTTCCTAACTAGTGGGGAGCTGTTTTTT. It specifies CASSFLTSGELFF.